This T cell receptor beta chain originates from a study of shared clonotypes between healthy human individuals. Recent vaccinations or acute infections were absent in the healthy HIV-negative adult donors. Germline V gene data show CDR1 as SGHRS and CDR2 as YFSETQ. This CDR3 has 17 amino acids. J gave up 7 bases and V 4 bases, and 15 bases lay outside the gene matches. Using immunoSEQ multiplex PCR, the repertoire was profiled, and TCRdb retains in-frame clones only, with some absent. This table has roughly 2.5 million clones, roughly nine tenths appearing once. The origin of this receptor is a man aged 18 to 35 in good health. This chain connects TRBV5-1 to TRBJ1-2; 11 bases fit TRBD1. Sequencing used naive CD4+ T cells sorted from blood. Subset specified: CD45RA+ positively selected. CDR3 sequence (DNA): TGCGCCAGCAGCCAAAACTCCGGGACAGGGGGGTATAGTGGCTACACCTTC. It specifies CASSQNSGTGGYSGYTF.